These 2 T cell receptor beta chains were sequenced from one sample in a study of T cells in tumors after PD-1 blockade. Sequencing used immunoSEQ multiplex PCR; TCRdb keeps in-frame clones, though not all of them. Of more than 45,000 clones in the sample, roughly 84% were seen once. The specimen was PBMCs, collected before anti-PD-1 therapy. Source of these receptors: a human donor with advanced basal cell or squamous cell carcinoma (not recorded which).

The V and J genes are TRBV24-1 and TRBJ1-5, with 7 bases that match TRBD1. CDR3 length equals 14 residues. The V gene end was trimmed by 4 bases and the J gene end by 7 bases; junction bases not matched to a gene: 6. Germline-derived CDR1 and CDR2 are KGHDR and SFDVKD. The CDR3 spells CATSDDRADQPQHF. DNA of the CDR3: TGTGCCACCAGTGACGACAGGGCTGACCAGCCCCAGCATTTT.

V gene TRBV7-9 combines with J gene TRBJ2-3, with 14 nucleotides matching TRBD2. The ends lost 6 bases at V and 3 bases at J; junction bases unmatched: 8. CDR3 size: 17 residues. CDR1 is SEHNR and CDR2 is FQNEAQ in the germline V gene (reference sequence). CDR3 in DNA: TGTGCCAGCAGGGACGGACTAGCGGGAGGTATTACAGATACGCAGTATTTT. Its protein is CASRDGLAGGITDTQYF.